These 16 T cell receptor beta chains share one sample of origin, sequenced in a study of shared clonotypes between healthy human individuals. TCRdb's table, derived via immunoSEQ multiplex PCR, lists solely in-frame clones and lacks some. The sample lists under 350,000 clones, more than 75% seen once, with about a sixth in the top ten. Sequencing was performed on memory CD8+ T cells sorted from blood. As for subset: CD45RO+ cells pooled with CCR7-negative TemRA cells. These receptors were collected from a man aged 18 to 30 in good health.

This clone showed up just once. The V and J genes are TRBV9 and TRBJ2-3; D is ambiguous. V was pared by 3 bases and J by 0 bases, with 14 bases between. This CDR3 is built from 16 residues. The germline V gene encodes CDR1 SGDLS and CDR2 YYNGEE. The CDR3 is CASSAAPSVSTDTQYF. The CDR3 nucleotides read TGTGCCAGCAGCGCGGCCCCCAGTGTTAGCACAGATACGCAGTATTTT.

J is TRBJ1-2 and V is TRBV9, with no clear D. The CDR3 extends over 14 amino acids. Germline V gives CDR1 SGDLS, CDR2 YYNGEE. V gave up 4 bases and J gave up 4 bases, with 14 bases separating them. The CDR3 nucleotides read TGTGCCAGCAGCTTGGGTGGAGGTAGCTATGGCTACACCTTC. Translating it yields CASSLGGGSYGYTF.

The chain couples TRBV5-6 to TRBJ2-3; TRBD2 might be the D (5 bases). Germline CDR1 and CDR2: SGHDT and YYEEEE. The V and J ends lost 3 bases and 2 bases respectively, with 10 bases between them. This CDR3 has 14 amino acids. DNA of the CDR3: TGTGCCAGCAGCTCGCCGGGATTCACAGATACGCAGTATTTT. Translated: CASSSPGFTDTQYF.

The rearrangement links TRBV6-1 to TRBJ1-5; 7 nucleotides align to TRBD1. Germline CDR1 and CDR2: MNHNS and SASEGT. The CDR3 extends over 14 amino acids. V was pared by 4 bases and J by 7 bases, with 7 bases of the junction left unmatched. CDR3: CASSAAGGGQPQHF. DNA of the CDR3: TGTGCCAGCAGTGCAGCAGGGGGTGGCCAGCCCCAGCATTTT.

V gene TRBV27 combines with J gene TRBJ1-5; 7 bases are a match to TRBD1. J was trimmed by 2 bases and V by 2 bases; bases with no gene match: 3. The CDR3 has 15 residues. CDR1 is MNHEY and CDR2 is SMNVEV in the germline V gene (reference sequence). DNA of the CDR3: TGTGCCAGCAGTTTAGCTACAGGGGGCAATCAGCCCCAGCATTTT. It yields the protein CASSLATGGNQPQHF.

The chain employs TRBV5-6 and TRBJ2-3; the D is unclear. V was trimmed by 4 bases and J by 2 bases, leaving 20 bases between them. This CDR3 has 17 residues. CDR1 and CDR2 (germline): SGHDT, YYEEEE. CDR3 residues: CASSPTRARPTTDTQYF. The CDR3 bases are TGTGCCAGCAGCCCAACACGGGCCCGCCCCACCACAGATACGCAGTATTTT.

The CDR3 here is CASSLCRNYGYTF. Written as DNA, the CDR3 is TGTGCCAGCAGCTTATGCCGGAACTATGGCTACACCTTC. The rearrangement uses TRBV7-9 and TRBJ1-2; no clear D gene. V was cut by 2 bases and J by 2 bases, with 6 bases left in between. The CDR3 has 13 amino acids. CDR1 is SEHNR, CDR2 FQNEAQ, per germline (reference sequence). Drawing the rest from reference TRBV7-9 and TRBJ1-2, the complete variable domain is DTGVSQNPRHKITKRGQNVTFRCDPISEHNRLYWYRQTLGQGPEFLTYFQNEAQLEKSRLLSDRFSAERPKGSFSTLEIQRTEQGDSAMYLCASSLCRNYGYTFGSGTRLTVV.

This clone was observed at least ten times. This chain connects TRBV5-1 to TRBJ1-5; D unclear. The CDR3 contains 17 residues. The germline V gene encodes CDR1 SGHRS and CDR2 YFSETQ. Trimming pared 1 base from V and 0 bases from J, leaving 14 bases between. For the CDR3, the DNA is TGCGCCAGCAGCTTGCACCTCCCAAAGAATAGCAATCAGCCCCAGCATTTT. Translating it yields CASSLHLPKNSNQPQHF.

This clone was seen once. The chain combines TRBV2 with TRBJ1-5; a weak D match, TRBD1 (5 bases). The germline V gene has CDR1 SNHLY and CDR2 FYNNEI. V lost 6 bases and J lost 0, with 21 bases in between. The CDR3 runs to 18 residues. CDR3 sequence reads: CASRLGWGIKYSNQPQHF. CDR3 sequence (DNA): TGTGCCAGCAGGCTAGGGTGGGGCATTAAATATAGCAATCAGCCCCAGCATTTT.

CDR3 sequence reads: CASSLDRGDGYTF. The CDR3 bases are TGTGCCAGCAGTTTAGACAGGGGGGACGGCTACACCTTC. J is TRBJ1-2 and V is TRBV6-5; 9 positions match TRBD1. The CDR3 is 13 amino acids. Per germline, CDR1 MNHEY and CDR2 SVGAGI. The ends lost 4 bases at V and 8 bases at J; junction bases unmatched: 5.

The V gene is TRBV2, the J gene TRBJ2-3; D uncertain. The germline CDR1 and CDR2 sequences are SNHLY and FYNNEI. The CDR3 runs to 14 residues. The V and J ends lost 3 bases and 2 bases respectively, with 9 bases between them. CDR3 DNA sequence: TGTGCCAGCAGTGAGGGGTTAGTCACAGATACGCAGTATTTT. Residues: CASSEGLVTDTQYF.

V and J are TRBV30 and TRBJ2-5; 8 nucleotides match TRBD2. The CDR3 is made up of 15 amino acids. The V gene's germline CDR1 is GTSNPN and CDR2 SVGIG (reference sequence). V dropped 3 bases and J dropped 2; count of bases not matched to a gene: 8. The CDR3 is CAWSWTGGYQETQYF. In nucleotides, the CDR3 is TGTGCCTGGAGCTGGACGGGGGGGTATCAAGAGACCCAGTACTTC.

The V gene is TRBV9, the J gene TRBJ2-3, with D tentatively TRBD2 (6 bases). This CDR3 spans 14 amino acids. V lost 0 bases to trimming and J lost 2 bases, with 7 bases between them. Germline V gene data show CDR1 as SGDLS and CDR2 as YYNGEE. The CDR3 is CASSVGGTTDTQYF. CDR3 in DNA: TGTGCCAGCAGCGTAGGCGGGACCACAGATACGCAGTATTTT.

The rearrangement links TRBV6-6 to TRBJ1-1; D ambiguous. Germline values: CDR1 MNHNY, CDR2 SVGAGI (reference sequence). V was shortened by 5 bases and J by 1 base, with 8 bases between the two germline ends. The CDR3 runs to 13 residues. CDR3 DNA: TGTGCCAGCAGTCCCAGAGGGAACACTGAAGCTTTCTTT. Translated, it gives CASSPRGNTEAFF.

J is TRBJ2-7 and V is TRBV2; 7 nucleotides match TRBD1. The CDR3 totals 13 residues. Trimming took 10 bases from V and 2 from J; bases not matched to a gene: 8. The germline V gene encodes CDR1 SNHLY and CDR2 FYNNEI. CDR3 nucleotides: TGTGCCACCTGGGACAGTAAAACCTACGAGCAGTACTTC. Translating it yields CATWDSKTYEQYF. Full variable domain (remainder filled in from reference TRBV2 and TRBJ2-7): EPEVTQTPSHQVTQMGQEVILRCVPISNHLYFYWYRQILGQKVEFLVSFYNNEISEKSEIFDDQFSVERPDGSNFTLKIRSTKLEDSAMYFCATWDSKTYEQYFGPGTRLTVT.

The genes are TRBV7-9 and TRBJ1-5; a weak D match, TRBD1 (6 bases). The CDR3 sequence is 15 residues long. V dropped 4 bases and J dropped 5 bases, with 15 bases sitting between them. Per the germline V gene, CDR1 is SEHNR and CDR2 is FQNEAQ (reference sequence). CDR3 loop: CASSSNRAGDQPQHF. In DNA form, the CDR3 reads TGTGCCAGCAGCTCTAACCGCGCAGGGGATCAGCCCCAGCATTTT.